Each of the 14 T cell receptor beta chains below was sequenced from the same sample in a study of shared clonotypes between healthy human individuals. Assay: immunoSEQ multiplex PCR; the TCRdb copy retains only in-frame clones and omits some. The table includes around 1.1 million clones, around 78% detected once. Sample: memory CD4+ T cells from PBMCs. The subset was: CD45RA-negative fraction. The receptors were sampled from a man aged 18 to 30 in good health. Some clones in this sample may be carry-over from other donors' samples.

The chain carries TRBV5-4 and TRBJ1-4, with D perhaps matching TRBD1 (6 bases). The CDR3 is made up of 14 amino acids. V lost 4 bases and J 5 bases, leaving 12 bases between the germline ends. Looked up from germline, CDR1 is SGHNT and CDR2 is YYREEE (reference sequence). CDR3 region: CASSPGQHNEKLFF. Here the CDR3 DNA reads TGTGCCAGCAGCCCCGGACAGCACAATGAAAAACTGTTTTTT.

A word on this clone: The same CDR3 also results from other DNA sequences found in this sample. The V and J genes are TRBV5-1 and TRBJ2-1; unclear D gene. This CDR3 region has 14 residues. Germline lookup yields CDR1 SGHRS and CDR2 YFSETQ. Trimming took 2 bases from V and 4 from J, leaving 10 bases between them. In DNA, the CDR3 is TGCGCCAGCAGCTTAGGCGGCCTATACAATGAGCAGTTCTTC. Residues: CASSLGGLYNEQFF.

J is TRBJ1-2 and V is TRBV6-1; a possible D gene is TRBD1 (6 bases). The V and J ends lost 0 bases and 4 bases respectively, with 12 bases between them. This CDR3 contains 15 residues. Germline V lookup: CDR1 MNHNS, CDR2 SASEGT. The chain's CDR3 is CASSEANRAGYGYTF. The DNA for the CDR3 is TGTGCCAGCAGTGAAGCGAACAGGGCTGGCTATGGCTACACCTTC.

This chain joins TRBV7-8 and TRBJ2-1; D is possibly TRBD1 (5 bases). The CDR3 is 17 residues long. The germline gives CDR1 SGHVS, CDR2 FQNEAQ. V was trimmed by 1 base and J by 0 bases, leaving 13 bases between them. The CDR3 bases are TGTGCCAGCAGCTTAGGGGGCGGCGGTTTCTCCTACAATGAGCAGTTCTTC. It encodes CASSLGGGGFSYNEQFF.

V gene TRBV10-3 combines with J gene TRBJ2-1, with D perhaps matching TRBD1 or TRBD2 (5 bases each). Germline CDR1 and CDR2: ENHRY and SYGVKD. Trimming cost V 6 bases and J 8 bases, with 20 bases left between them. This CDR3 is 15 amino acids long. In DNA form, the CDR3 reads TGTGCCATCAGGTTAGGGACGAACCCCGGCGATGAGCAGTTCTTC. Protein: CAIRLGTNPGDEQFF.

The CDR3 region has the DNA TGTGCCACCAGTCGGGATAAAACCTACGAGCAGTACTTC. This gives the protein CATSRDKTYEQYF. V and J are TRBV15 and TRBJ2-7; the D gene is possibly TRBD2 (5 bases). There are 13 residues in the CDR3. Germline V gives CDR1 LNHNV, CDR2 YYDKDF (reference sequence). The V end was cut by 6 bases, the J end by 2 bases, with 11 bases between.

The rearrangement uses TRBV27 and TRBJ1-5, with unresolved D. V shed 8 bases and J shed 0 bases, with 17 bases lying between them. CDR3 size: 16 residues. CDR1 MNHEY and CDR2 SMNVEV come from the germline V gene (reference sequence). This chain's CDR3 is CASGRFGLYSNQPQHF. The CDR3 DNA reads TGTGCCAGCGGAAGATTCGGACTTTATAGCAATCAGCCCCAGCATTTT.

This chain's CDR3 is CASIRDGLDTQYF. The CDR3 nucleotides are TGTGCCAGCATCCGAGATGGGTTAGATACGCAGTATTTT. The rearrangement links TRBV28 to TRBJ2-3; D is ambiguous. The V and J ends lost 7 bases and 5 bases respectively, with 13 bases between them. The CDR3 extends over 13 amino acids. Germline CDR1 is MDHEN and CDR2 is SYDVKM.

The chain employs TRBV19 and TRBJ2-1; D is tentatively TRBD1 or TRBD2 (6 bases each). The CDR3 contains 17 residues. In germline, CDR1 is LNHDA, CDR2 SQIVND (reference sequence). V dropped 10 bases and J dropped 0 bases, with 22 bases sitting between them. In DNA, the CDR3 is TGTGCCACCATGGGATCGGGGGCGTCCCGCTCCTACAATGAGCAGTTCTTC. Its translation is CATMGSGASRSYNEQFF.

V is TRBV7-2 and J is TRBJ2-7; D call uncertain. Germline lookup yields CDR1 SGHTA and CDR2 FQGNSA. The germline V and J ends were trimmed by 1 base and 3 bases, with 10 bases remaining between them. This CDR3 region has 14 residues. The CDR3 DNA follows: TGTGCCAGCAGCTTAGGGGGTAGCTTCTACGAGCAGTACTTC. This codes for CASSLGGSFYEQYF.

This clone was seen a single time. This chain joins TRBV13 and TRBJ2-7, with 7 positions matching TRBD1. The CDR3 length is 15 residues. V trimming: 4 bases; J trimming: 1 base; junction bases outside the gene matches: 7. CDR1 and CDR2 (germline): PRHDT, FYEKMQ (reference sequence). The CDR3 loop is CASSSTPGQSYEQYF. As DNA, the CDR3 is TGTGCCAGCAGCTCTACCCCGGGACAGTCCTACGAGCAGTACTTC. Supplemented by reference TRBV13 and TRBJ2-7, the full variable domain reads AAGVIQSPRHLIKEKRETATLKCYPIPRHDTVYWYQQGPGQDPQFLISFYEKMQSDKGSIPDRFSAQQFSDYHSELNMSSLELGDSALYFCASSSTPGQSYEQYFGPGTRLTVT.

The chain couples TRBV5-1 to TRBJ2-7, with D perhaps TRBD1 or TRBD2 (5 bases each). Looked up from germline, CDR1 is SGHRS and CDR2 is YFSETQ. V gave up 3 bases and J gave up 5 bases, with 18 bases separating them. The length of the CDR3 is 15 residues. CDR3 region: CASSWPGTEAHEQYF. In nucleotides, the CDR3 is TGCGCCAGCAGCTGGCCCGGGACGGAGGCCCACGAGCAGTACTTC.

The J gene is TRBJ2-1, the V gene TRBV5-1; possibly TRBD2 for D (6 bases). The CDR3 length is 13 residues. V lost 10 bases and J lost 5, with 16 bases in between. Looked up from germline, CDR1 is SGHRS and CDR2 is YFSETQ. In nucleotides, the CDR3 is TGCGCCCCTACGGGGGTGAAGGACAATGAGCAGTTCTTC. It translates to CAPTGVKDNEQFF.

This chain joins TRBV28 and TRBJ1-1, with 7 nucleotides matching TRBD1. Germline V gene data show CDR1 as MDHEN and CDR2 as SYDVKM. This CDR3 contains 15 residues. Trimming removed 3 bases from V and 4 bases from J; junction bases left unmatched: 8. The DNA for the CDR3 is TGTGCCAGCAGTTTGTTAGGGTCAGGGGGCACTGAAGCTTTCTTT. Translation gives CASSLLGSGGTEAFF.